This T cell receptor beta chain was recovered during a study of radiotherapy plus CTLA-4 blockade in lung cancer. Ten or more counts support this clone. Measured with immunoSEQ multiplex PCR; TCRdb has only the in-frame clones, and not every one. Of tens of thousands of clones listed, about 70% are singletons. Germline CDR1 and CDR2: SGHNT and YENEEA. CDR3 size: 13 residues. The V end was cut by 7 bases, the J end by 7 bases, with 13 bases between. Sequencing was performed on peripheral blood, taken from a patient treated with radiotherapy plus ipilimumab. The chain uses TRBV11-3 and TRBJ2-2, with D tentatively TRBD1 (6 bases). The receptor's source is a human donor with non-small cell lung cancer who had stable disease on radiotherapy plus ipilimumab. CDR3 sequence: CASTFRGGGELFF. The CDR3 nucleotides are TGTGCCAGCACCTTCAGGGGTGGCGGGGAGCTGTTTTTT.